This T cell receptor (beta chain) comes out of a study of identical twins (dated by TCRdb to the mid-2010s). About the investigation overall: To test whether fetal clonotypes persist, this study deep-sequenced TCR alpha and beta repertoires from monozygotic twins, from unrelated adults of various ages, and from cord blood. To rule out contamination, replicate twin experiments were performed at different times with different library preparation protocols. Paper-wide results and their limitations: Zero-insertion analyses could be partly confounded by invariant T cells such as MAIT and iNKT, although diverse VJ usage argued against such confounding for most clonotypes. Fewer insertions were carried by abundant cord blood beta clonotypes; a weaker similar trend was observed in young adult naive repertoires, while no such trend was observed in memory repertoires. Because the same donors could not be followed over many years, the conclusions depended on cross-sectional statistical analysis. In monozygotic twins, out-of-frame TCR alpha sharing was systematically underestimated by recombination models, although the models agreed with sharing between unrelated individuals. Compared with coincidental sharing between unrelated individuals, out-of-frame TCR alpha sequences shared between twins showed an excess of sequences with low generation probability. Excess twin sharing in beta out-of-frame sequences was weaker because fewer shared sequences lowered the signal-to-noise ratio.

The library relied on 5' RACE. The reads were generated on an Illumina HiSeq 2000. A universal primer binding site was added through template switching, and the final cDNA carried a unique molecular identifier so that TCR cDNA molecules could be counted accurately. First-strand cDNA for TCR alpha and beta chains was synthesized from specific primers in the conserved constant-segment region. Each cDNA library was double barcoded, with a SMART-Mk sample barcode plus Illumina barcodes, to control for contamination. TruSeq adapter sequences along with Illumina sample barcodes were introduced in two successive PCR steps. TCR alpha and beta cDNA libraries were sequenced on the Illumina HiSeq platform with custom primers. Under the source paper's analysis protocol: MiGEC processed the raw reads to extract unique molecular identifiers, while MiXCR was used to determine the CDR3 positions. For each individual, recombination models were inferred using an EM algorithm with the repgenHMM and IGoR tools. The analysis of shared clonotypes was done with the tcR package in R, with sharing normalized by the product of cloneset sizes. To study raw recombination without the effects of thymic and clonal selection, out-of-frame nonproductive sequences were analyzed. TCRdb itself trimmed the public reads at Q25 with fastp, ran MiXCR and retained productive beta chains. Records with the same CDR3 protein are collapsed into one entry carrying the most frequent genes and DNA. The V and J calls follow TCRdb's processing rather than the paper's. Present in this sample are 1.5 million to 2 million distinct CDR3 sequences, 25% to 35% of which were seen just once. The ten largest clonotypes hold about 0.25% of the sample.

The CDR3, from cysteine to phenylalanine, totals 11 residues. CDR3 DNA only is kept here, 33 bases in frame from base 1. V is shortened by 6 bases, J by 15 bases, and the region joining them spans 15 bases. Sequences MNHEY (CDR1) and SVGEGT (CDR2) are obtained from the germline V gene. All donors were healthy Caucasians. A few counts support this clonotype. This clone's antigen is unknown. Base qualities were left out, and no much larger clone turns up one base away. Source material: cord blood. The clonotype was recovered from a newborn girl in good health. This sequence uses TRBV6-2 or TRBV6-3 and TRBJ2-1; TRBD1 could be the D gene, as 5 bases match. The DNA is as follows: TGTGCCAGCAGCCAGGGCCGCGGCACGTTCTTC. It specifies CASSQGRGTFF.